Shown below are 25 T cell receptor beta chains from a single sample sequenced in a study of early T cells in non-severe SARS-CoV-2 infection. TCRdb reprocessed the 5' RACE reads via MiXCR and lists one record per CDR3 protein. Counted here are tens of thousands of distinct CDR3 sequences, 5% to 6.5% occurring once; the ten biggest clones make up around 8%. Sample: whole blood. These receptors were obtained from an adult who was a healthcare worker with PCR-confirmed SARS-CoV-2 infection or an uninfected control (not recorded which).

About this clonotype itself: This may come from a read error, since a much larger clone is one base off. V usage is TRBV29-1 and J usage is TRBJ2-5; 10 nucleotides align to TRBD1. The CDR3 runs 15 residues. Germline V gives CDR1 SQVTM, CDR2 ANQGSEA. The CDR3 is CSVDGDRGGQEAQYF. DNA of the CDR3: TGCAGCGTTGATGGGGACAGGGGCGGGCAAGAGGCCCAGTACTTC.

This clonotype was picked up many times. This rearrangement joins TRBV10-3 to TRBJ1-2; TRBD1 agrees at 7 bases. Germline CDR1 and CDR2: ENHRY and SYGVKD. V was clipped by 11 bases and J by 7 bases; unmatched bases: 10. This CDR3 has 12 residues. CDR3 in DNA: TGTGCCGTCCGGGACAGCCGACTTGGCTACACCTTC. It specifies CAVRDSRLGYTF.

The sample holds many counts of this clonotype. The V and J genes are TRBV5-5 and TRBJ2-1, with D possibly matching TRBD2 (7 bases). The germline V gene encodes CDR1 SGHKS and CDR2 YYEKEE (reference sequence). There are 18 residues in the CDR3. Trimming shortened V by 9 bases and J by 0 bases, and 25 bases separated the two germline ends. Here the CDR3 DNA reads TGTGCCATCCAGATAACGTTATTCGGGGGGCGCTCCTACAATGAGCAGTTCTTC. This sequence encodes CAIQITLFGGRSYNEQFF.

The table lists this clonotype with a few counts. V is TRBV5-1 and J is TRBJ1-6; D unclear. The CDR3 contains 15 residues. In germline, CDR1 is SGHRS, CDR2 YFSETQ. The ends were cut back, 0 bases at V and 7 bases at J, with 11 bases in the middle. CDR3 in DNA: TGCGCCAGCAGCTTGGAGCCGGGGAACAATTCACCCCTCCACTTT. It specifies CASSLEPGNNSPLHF.

This clonotype was observed many times. The rearrangement links TRBV7-2 to TRBJ2-1; D may be TRBD1 (6 bases). Germline V gene lookup returns CDR1 SGHTA and CDR2 FQGNSA. Trimming took off 3 bases at V and 0 bases at J, with 15 bases between the two ends. The CDR3 covers 17 residues. Here the CDR3 DNA reads TGTGCCAGCAGCTTGACAGGCGAGGGGCGCTCCTACAATGAGCAGTTCTTC. Translating gives CASSLTGEGRSYNEQFF.

There are many counts of this clonotype. V is TRBV27 and J is TRBJ1-1, with D hard to call. CDR3 length: 13 amino acids. Between the trimmed V and J ends, which lost 0 bases and 4 bases, there was a span of 6 bases. The germline gives CDR1 MNHEY, CDR2 SMNVEV (reference sequence). The CDR3 spells CASSLSWGTEAFF. DNA of the CDR3: TGTGCCAGCAGTTTATCGTGGGGCACTGAAGCTTTCTTT.

This clonotype was picked up a small number of times. The genes are TRBV3-1 and TRBJ1-2; 7 bases line up with TRBD1. Trimming cost V 6 bases and J 6 bases; bases outside gene matches: 4. CDR3 size: 12 residues. Per germline, CDR1 LGHDT and CDR2 YNNKEL (reference sequence). The CDR3 protein is CASRRDSHGYTF. The CDR3 region has the DNA TGTGCCAGCAGACGGGACAGCCATGGCTACACCTTC.

This clonotype was seen at least ten times. The chain has TRBV6-4 and TRBJ1-2; possibly TRBD1 for D (5 bases). In germline, CDR1 is MRHNA, CDR2 SNTAGT. With 3 bases removed from V and 4 bases from J, the gap between germline ends came to 12 bases. The length of the CDR3 is 14 residues. The CDR3 coding sequence is TGTGCCAGCAGTGAGGGTCCAGGGCCCTATGGCTACACCTTC. It translates to CASSEGPGPYGYTF.

The V call is TRBV10-3, the J call TRBJ2-1, with D perhaps matching TRBD2 (6 bases). The CDR3 sequence is 14 residues long. In germline, CDR1 is ENHRY, CDR2 SYGVKD. The ends were cut back, 7 bases at V and 2 bases at J, with 12 bases in the middle. CDR3: CAIKGGATYNEQFF. DNA of the CDR3: TGTGCCATCAAGGGCGGGGCCACCTACAATGAGCAGTTCTTC.

This clonotype was picked up many times. This chain links TRBV5-4 with TRBJ2-1, with D perhaps TRBD2 (5 bases). V was trimmed by 4 bases and J by 8 bases, leaving 10 bases between them. The CDR3 covers 12 residues. Germline-derived CDR1 and CDR2 are SGHNT and YYREEE (reference sequence). CDR3 region: CASSGGTHEQFF. The CDR3 nucleotides are TGTGCCAGCAGCGGAGGTACCCATGAGCAGTTCTTC.

This clonotype is termed medium-sized (0.01 to 0.1%). The chain combines TRBV20-1 with TRBJ1-6; 9 bases align to TRBD1. This CDR3 spans 15 amino acids. Germline V gives CDR1 DFQATT, CDR2 SNEGSKA (reference sequence). V lost 1 base, J lost 7 bases, and 5 bases stayed unmatched. DNA for the CDR3: TGCAGTGCTAGAGTGGGACAGGGTGGCAATTCACCCCTCCACTTT. Its protein is CSARVGQGGNSPLHF.

This clonotype was picked up a small number of times. This sequence joins TRBV28 and TRBJ1-6; TRBD1 is a possible D gene (6 bases). CDR1 and CDR2 from the germline V gene are MDHEN and SYDVKM. The V end was cut by 6 bases, the J end by 2 bases, with 11 bases between. CDR3 length: 15 amino acids. DNA of the CDR3: TGTGCCAGCAGACCACAGGGCACCTATAATTCACCCCTCCACTTT. It translates to CASRPQGTYNSPLHF.

This clonotype occurred many times. The rearrangement uses TRBV30 and TRBJ1-4, with TRBD1 identical over 8 bases. Losses at the gene ends were 3 bases for V and 7 bases for J; bases not matched to a gene: 13. The length of the CDR3 is 16 residues. CDR1 is GTSNPN and CDR2 is SVGIG in the germline V gene (reference sequence). CDR3 DNA sequence: TGTGCCTGGAGCCTTCCCGGGACAGGCTTGGCTGAAAAACTGTTTTTT. It specifies CAWSLPGTGLAEKLFF.

This clonotype came up many times. For the CDR3, the DNA is TGTGCCTGGAGTGTTGGGGGGCCCGTTCGCGAGCAGTACTTC. It translates to CAWSVGGPVREQYF. The V gene is TRBV30, the J gene TRBJ2-7, with D perhaps assigned TRBD1 or TRBD2 (6 bases each). Germline assignment: CDR1 GTSNPN and CDR2 SVGIG (reference sequence). This CDR3 has 14 amino acids. Trimming took off 0 bases at V and 6 bases at J, with 15 bases between the two ends.

The table lists this clonotype with many counts. The CDR3 DNA reads TGTGCCAGTAGCCTTGGATCAATCGGGACTAATACGCAGTATTTT. Its protein product is CASSLGSIGTNTQYF. This sequence joins TRBV19 and TRBJ2-3, with TRBD2 matching over 7 bases. CDR3 length: 15 residues. Germline loops: CDR1 LNHDA, CDR2 SQIVND (reference sequence). J lost 7 bases, V lost 6 bases, and 13 bases had no gene match.

This clonotype was counted many times. This sequence joins TRBV11-2 and TRBJ2-3, with 8 positions matching TRBD2. Germline V gives CDR1 SGHAT, CDR2 FQNNGV. The V gene end was trimmed by 3 bases and the J gene end by 7 bases; junction bases not matched to a gene: 9. CDR3 length: 15 residues. The CDR3 region has the DNA TGTGCCAGCAGCTTCGACGGGGGGGCCCGGTATACGCAGTATTTT. Residues: CASSFDGGARYTQYF.

This clonotype was recorded many times. The CDR3 loop reads CASSIGPGTSTDTQYF. The CDR3 DNA follows: TGTGCCAGTAGTATAGGCCCGGGAACTAGCACAGATACGCAGTATTTT. V usage is TRBV19 and J usage is TRBJ2-3, with D possibly being TRBD2 (5 bases). Germline-derived CDR1 and CDR2 are LNHDA and SQIVND (reference sequence). The CDR3 contains 16 residues. V lost 1 base and J 0 bases, leaving 11 bases between the germline ends.

This clonotype was found a few times. CDR3: CSANRGLTETGELFF. The CDR3 DNA follows: TGCAGTGCCAATAGGGGACTAACAGAAACCGGGGAGCTGTTTTTT. The chain employs TRBV20-1 and TRBJ2-2; 7 bases fit TRBD2. Unmatched junction bases numbered 12, after V lost 6 bases and J lost 5 bases. Germline CDR1 reads DFQATT; CDR2 reads SNEGSKA (reference sequence). The CDR3 extends over 15 amino acids.

This clonotype was seen more than once but under ten times. The gene calls are TRBV28 and TRBJ1-2; D remains unclear. CDR1 MDHEN and CDR2 SYDVKM come from the germline V gene. Trimming shortened V by 4 bases and J by 4 bases, and 7 bases separated the two germline ends. The length of the CDR3 is 12 residues. The CDR3 DNA reads as TGTGCCAGCAGTTCTACTAGCTATGGCTACACCTTC. As protein: CASSSTSYGYTF.

This clonotype was picked up many times. J is TRBJ1-6 and V is TRBV12-3 or TRBV12-4; no reliable D call. This CDR3 is 12 amino acids long. V dropped 7 bases and J dropped 7 bases, with 8 bases sitting between them. The CDR3 bases are TGTGCCAGCACTTCATGGAATTCACCCCTCCACTTT. Amino acid sequence: CASTSWNSPLHF.

This clonotype was picked up many times. V usage is TRBV4-1 and J usage is TRBJ1-5; D is undetermined. The CDR3 spans 17 residues. V lost 0 bases and J lost 4, with 16 bases in between. The V gene's germline CDR1 is MGHRA and CDR2 YSYEKL. The CDR3 here is CASSQDLRPTVNQPQHF. Written as DNA, the CDR3 is TGCGCCAGCAGCCAAGATCTAAGGCCGACGGTTAATCAGCCCCAGCATTTT.

V usage is TRBV6-4 and J usage is TRBJ2-3; TRBD1 matches 8 bases. Germline assignment: CDR1 MRHNA and CDR2 SNTAGT. CDR3 length: 16 residues. V was pared by 2 bases and J by 4 bases, with 8 bases of the junction left unmatched. The CDR3 spells CASSDRAGGSADTQYF. Here the CDR3 DNA reads TGTGCCAGCAGTGACCGGGCAGGGGGCTCGGCAGATACGCAGTATTTT.

This clonotype was recorded at least ten times. The chain's CDR3 is CASSFPRGSEAFF. The CDR3 DNA reads as TGTGCCAGCAGCTTTCCTAGGGGCAGTGAGGCTTTCTTT. This chain connects TRBV7-6 to TRBJ1-1, with TRBD1 as a possible D gene (5 bases). This CDR3 comprises 13 residues. Germline values: CDR1 SGHVS, CDR2 FNYEAQ. Trimming cost V 3 bases and J 11 bases, with 16 bases left between them.

This clonotype was seen ten or more times. CDR3 region: CASSQGVEQYF. The CDR3 DNA reads as TGTGCCAGCAGCCAAGGGGTGGAGCAGTACTTC. The J gene is TRBJ2-7, the V gene TRBV3-1; D unclear. CDR3 length equals 11 residues. The V end lost 1 base, the J end lost 7 bases, and 5 bases lay between the germline ends. The V gene's germline CDR1 is LGHDT and CDR2 YNNKEL (reference sequence).

Ten or more counts support this clonotype. This chain uses TRBV12-3 or TRBV12-4 with TRBJ2-7; D is uncertain. V lost 6 bases to trimming and J lost 3 bases, with 12 bases between them. The CDR3 runs to 13 residues. The CDR3 nucleotides are TGTGCCAGCAGGGCCGACGGAAGCTACGAGCAGTACTTC. This sequence encodes CASRADGSYEQYF.